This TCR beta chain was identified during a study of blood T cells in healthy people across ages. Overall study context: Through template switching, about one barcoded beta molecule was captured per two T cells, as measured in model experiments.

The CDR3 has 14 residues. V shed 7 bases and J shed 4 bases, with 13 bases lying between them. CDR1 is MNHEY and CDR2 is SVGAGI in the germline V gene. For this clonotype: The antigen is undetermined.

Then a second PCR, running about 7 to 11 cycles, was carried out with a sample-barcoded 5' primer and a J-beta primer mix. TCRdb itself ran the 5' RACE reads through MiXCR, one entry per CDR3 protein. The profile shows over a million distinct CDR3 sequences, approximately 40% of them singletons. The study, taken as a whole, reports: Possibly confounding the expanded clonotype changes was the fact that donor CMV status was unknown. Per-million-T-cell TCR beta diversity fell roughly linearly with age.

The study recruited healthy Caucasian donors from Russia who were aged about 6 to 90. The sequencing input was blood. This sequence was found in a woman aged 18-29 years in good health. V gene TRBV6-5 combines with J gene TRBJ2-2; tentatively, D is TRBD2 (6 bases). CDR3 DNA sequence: TGTGCCAGCAAGTGGGGGGTCGTCACCGGGGAGCTGTTTTTT. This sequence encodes CASKWGVVTGELFF.